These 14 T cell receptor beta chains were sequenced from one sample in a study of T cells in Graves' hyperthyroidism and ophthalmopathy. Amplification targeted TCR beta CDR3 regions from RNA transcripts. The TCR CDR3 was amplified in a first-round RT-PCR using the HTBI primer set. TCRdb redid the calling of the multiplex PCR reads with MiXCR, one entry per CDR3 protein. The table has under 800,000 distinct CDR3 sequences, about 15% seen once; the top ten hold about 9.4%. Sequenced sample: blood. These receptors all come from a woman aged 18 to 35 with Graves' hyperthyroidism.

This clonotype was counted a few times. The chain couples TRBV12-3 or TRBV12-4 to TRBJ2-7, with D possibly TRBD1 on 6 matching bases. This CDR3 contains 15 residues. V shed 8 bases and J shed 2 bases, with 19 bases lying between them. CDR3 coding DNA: TGTGCCAGCCAAGACAGGACTGTGGGAACCTACGAGCAGTACTTC. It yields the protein CASQDRTVGTYEQYF.

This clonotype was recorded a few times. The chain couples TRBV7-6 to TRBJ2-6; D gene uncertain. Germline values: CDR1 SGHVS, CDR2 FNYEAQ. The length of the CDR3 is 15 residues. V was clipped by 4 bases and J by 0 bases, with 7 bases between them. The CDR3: CASSSKSSGANVLTF. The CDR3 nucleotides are TGTGCCAGCAGCTCAAAGAGCTCTGGGGCCAACGTCCTGACTTTC.

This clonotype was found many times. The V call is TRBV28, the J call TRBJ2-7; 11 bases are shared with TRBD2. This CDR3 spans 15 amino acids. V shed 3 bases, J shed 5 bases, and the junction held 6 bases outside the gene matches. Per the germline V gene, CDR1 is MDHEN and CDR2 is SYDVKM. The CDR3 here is CASSFVAGGRNEQYF. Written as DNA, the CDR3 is TGTGCCAGCAGTTTTGTAGCGGGAGGGAGGAACGAGCAGTACTTC.

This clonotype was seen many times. The CDR3 nucleotides read TGTGCCAGCAGCTTAACCGTAATAACCCAGGCGAACACCGGGGAGCTGTTTTTT. Translated, it gives CASSLTVITQANTGELFF. The gene calls are TRBV11-2 and TRBJ2-2; no clear D gene. CDR1 is SGHAT, CDR2 FQNNGV, per germline. The CDR3 sequence is 18 residues long. V lost 2 bases and J 0 bases, leaving 16 bases between the germline ends. Using reference TRBV11-2 and TRBJ2-2 for the parts outside the CDR3, the full variable domain is EAGVAQSPRYKIIEKRQSVAFWCNPISGHATLYWYQQILGQGPKLLIQFQNNGVVDDSQLPKDRFSAERLKGVDSTLKIQPAKLEDSAVYLCASSLTVITQANTGELFFGEGSRLTVL.

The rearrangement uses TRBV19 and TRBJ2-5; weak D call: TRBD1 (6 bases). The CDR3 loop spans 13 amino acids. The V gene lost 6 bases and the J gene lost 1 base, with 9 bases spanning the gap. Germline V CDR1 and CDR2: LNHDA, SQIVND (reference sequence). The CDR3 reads CASRQTGQETQYF. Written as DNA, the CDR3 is TGTGCCAGTAGGCAGACAGGCCAAGAGACCCAGTACTTC. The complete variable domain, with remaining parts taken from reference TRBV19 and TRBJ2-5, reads DGGITQSPKYLFRKEGQNVTLSCEQNLNHDAMYWYRQDPGQGLRLIYYSQIVNDFQKGDIAEGYSVSREKKESFPLTVTSAQKNPTAFYLCASRQTGQETQYFGPGTRLLVL.

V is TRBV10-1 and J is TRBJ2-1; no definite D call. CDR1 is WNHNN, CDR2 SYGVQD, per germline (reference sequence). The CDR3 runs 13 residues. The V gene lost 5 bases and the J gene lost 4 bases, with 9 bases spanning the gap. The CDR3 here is CASSRYQYNEQFF. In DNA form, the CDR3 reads TGCGCCAGCAGTAGATACCAGTACAATGAGCAGTTCTTC.

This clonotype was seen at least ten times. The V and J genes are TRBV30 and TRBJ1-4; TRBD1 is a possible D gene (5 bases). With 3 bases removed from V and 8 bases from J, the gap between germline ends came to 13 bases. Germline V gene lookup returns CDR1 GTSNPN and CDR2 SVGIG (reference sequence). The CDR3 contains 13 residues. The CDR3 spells CAWSAGRGEKLFF. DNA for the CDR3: TGTGCCTGGAGCGCGGGACGAGGAGAAAAACTGTTTTTT. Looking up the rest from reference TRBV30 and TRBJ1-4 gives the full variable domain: SQTIHQWPATLVQPVGSPLSLECTVEGTSNPNLYWYRQAAGRGLQLLFYSVGIGQISSEVPQNLSASRPQDRQFILSSKKLLLSDSGFYLCAWSAGRGEKLFFGSGTQLSVL.

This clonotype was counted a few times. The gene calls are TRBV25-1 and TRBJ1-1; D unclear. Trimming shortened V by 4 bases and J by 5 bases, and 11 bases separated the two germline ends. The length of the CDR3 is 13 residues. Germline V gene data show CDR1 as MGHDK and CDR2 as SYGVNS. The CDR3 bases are TGTGCCAGCAGTGGCTCCTCGGGGACTGAAGCTTTCTTT. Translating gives CASSGSSGTEAFF.

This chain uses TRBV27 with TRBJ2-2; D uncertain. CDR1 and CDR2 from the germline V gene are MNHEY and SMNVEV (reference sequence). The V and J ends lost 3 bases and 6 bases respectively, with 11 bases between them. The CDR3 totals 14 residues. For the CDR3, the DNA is TGTGCCAGCAGTTTTGGGTCCTCCCCCGGGGAGCTGTTTTTT. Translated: CASSFGSSPGELFF.

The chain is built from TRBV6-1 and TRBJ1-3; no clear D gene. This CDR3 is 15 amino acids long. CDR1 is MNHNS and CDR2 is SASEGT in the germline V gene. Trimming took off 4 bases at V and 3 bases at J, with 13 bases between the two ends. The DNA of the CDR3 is TGTGCCAGCAGTGGGTACCTCCTGGATGGAAACACCATATATTTT. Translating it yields CASSGYLLDGNTIYF.

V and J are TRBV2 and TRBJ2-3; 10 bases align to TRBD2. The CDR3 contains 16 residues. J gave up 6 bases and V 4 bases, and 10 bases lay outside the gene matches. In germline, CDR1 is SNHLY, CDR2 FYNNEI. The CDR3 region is CASSASGRGGADTQYF. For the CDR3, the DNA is TGTGCCAGCAGTGCTAGCGGGAGAGGAGGCGCGGATACGCAGTATTTT.

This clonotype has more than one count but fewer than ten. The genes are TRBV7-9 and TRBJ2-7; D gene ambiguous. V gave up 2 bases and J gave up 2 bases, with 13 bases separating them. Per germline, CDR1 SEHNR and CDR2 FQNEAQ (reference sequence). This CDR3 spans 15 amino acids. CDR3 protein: CASSLMGGSTYEQYF. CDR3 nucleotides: TGTGCCAGCAGCTTAATGGGTGGCAGTACCTACGAGCAGTACTTC.

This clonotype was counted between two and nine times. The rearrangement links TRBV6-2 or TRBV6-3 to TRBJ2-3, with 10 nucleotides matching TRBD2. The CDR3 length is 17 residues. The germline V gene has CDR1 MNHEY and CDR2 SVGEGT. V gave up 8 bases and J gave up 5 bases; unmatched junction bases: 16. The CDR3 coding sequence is TGTGCCAGCCACGGGGACTTGGGTAGCGGGAGGAAAGATACGCAGTATTTT. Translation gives CASHGDLGSGRKDTQYF.

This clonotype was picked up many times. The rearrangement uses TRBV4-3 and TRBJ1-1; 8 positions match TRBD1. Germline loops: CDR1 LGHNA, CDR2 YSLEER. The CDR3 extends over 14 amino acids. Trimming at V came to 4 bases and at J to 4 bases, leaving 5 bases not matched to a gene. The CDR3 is CASSLYTGGTEAFF. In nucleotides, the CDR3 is TGCGCCAGCAGCCTATATACAGGGGGCACTGAAGCTTTCTTT.